The present entry profiles one TCR beta chain with its context. Produced via immunoSEQ multiplex PCR; TCRdb's table is partial and in-frame only. The repertoire holds over 35,000 clones, more than 85% seen once, with under 0.9% in the top ten. Starting 14 to 28 days after autologous transplant, ipilimumab 1 mg/kg was given. The source of the sample is a study of ipilimumab plus nivolumab after autologous stem cell transplantation. Study-wide context: Patients received a median of roughly 5 ipilimumab and 8 nivolumab doses. The myeloma cohort included high-risk transplant-naive patients and patients relapsing within 3 years of a first autologous transplant.

Sequencing used PBMCs, obtained in a trial of ipilimumab plus nivolumab as post-transplant consolidation. This clonotype was sampled from a male donor with multiple myeloma.

The CDR3 sequence: CASSGGLSTDTQYF. The CDR3 region has the DNA TGTGCCAGCAGCGGCGGGCTGAGCACAGATACGCAGTATTTT. V usage is TRBV13 and J usage is TRBJ2-3; D perhaps matches TRBD2 (5 bases). There are 14 residues in the CDR3. The V and J ends lost 5 bases and 0 bases respectively, with 9 bases between them. CDR1 is PRHDT and CDR2 is FYEKMQ in the germline V gene (reference sequence).